The T cell receptor beta chain under discussion was sequenced for a study of blood T cell repertoires in COVID-19. The CDR3 is 13 amino acids. Germline V lookup: CDR1 MNHEY, CDR2 SMNVEV (reference sequence). The V end lost 6 bases, the J end lost 1 base, and 6 bases lay between the germline ends. The assay was immunoSEQ multiplex PCR, and TCRdb's table has in-frame clones only and misses some. This table holds over 300,000 clones, 65% to 90% found once. The source material was peripheral blood. This clonotype originated in a human donor in a cohort sampled during active COVID-19. The chain combines TRBV27 with TRBJ2-2; no clear D gene. CDR3 sequence: CASRQENTGELFF. The CDR3 region has the DNA TGTGCCAGCAGGCAGGAGAACACCGGGGAGCTGTTTTTT.